Listed here are 19 T cell receptor beta chains from one sample, sequenced in a study of blood T cell repertoires in COVID-19 (TCRdb year 2020). Library preparation employed the immunoSEQ multiplex PCR assay. What TCRdb holds here is the immuneACCESS table cut down to in-frame rearrangements. Part of the clones is not present; checked against another copy, under half of the missing clones reflect an unresolved V gene, and the others are unexplained. The sample has some 110,000 clones on record, 80% to 90% of them singletons. The ten largest clones add up to 4.5% to 5.5% of the sample. The specimen sequenced was peripheral blood. The source is a man in his sixties with acute or convalescent COVID-19.

The chain has TRBV5-1 and TRBJ1-5; 7 nucleotides align to TRBD1. Losses at the gene ends were 3 bases for V and 3 bases for J; bases not matched to a gene: 3. There are 14 residues in the CDR3. CDR1 and CDR2 from the germline V gene are SGHRS and YFSETQ. The CDR3 loop reads CASSSGQVNQPQHF. The CDR3 nucleotides are TGCGCCAGCAGCTCCGGACAGGTCAATCAGCCCCAGCATTTT. The whole variable domain, remainder taken from reference TRBV5-1 and TRBJ1-5, is KAGVTQTPRYLIKTRGQQVTLSCSPISGHRSVSWYQQTPGQGLQFLFEYFSETQRNKGNFPGRFSGRQFSNSRSEMNVSTLELGDSALYLCASSSGQVNQPQHFGDGTRLSIL.

This chain links TRBV5-6 with TRBJ2-6, with D perhaps matching TRBD1 (6 bases). CDR3 length: 16 amino acids. Germline values: CDR1 SGHDT, CDR2 YYEEEE. V was shortened by 4 bases and J by 0 bases, with 11 bases between the two germline ends. CDR3 loop: CASSPRRGSGANVLTF. The CDR3 DNA sequence: TGTGCCAGCAGCCCCCGCAGGGGCTCTGGGGCCAACGTCCTGACTTTC. The whole variable domain, filled in from reference TRBV5-6 and TRBJ2-6, reads DAGVTQSPTHLIKTRGQQVTLRCSPKSGHDTVSWYQQALGQGPQFIFQYYEEEERQRGNFPDRFSGHQFPNYSSELNVNALLLGDSALYLCASSPRRGSGANVLTFGAGSRLTVL.

The V and J genes are TRBV2 and TRBJ2-3, with D possibly matching TRBD1 (6 bases). The CDR3 sequence is 14 residues long. Germline CDR1 SNHLY, CDR2 FYNNEI. The ends were cut back, 6 bases at V and 3 bases at J, with 13 bases in the middle. CDR3 DNA: TGTGCCAGCAGGATCCAGGGGAGAACAGATACGCAGTATTTT. Its translation is CASRIQGRTDTQYF.

The chain combines TRBV9 with TRBJ2-1, with 10 bases fitting TRBD2. The V and J ends lost 0 bases and 10 bases, in that order; junction bases with no gene match: 4. Germline CDR1 and CDR2: SGDLS and YYNGEE. The CDR3 loop spans 14 amino acids. CDR3 sequence (DNA): TGTGCCAGCAGCGTAGCCTCAGCGGGGGGGGAGCAGTTCTTC. Translation: CASSVASAGGEQFF.

The rearrangement joins TRBV24-1 to TRBJ2-1; possible D gene TRBD2, 6 bases. CDR1 KGHDR and CDR2 SFDVKD come from the germline V gene. Between the trimmed V and J ends, which lost 4 bases and 10 bases, there was a span of 10 bases. The CDR3 is made up of 12 amino acids. The CDR3 loop is CATSDGSGEQFF. The CDR3 DNA follows: TGTGCCACCAGTGACGGGAGCGGGGAGCAGTTCTTC.

In its sample, this clone was seen a few times. This chain's CDR3 is CASSLPGTKNGGYTF. DNA for the CDR3: TGTGCCAGCAGCCTCCCCGGGACAAAAAACGGAGGCTACACCTTC. V is TRBV4-2 and J is TRBJ1-2; tentatively, D is TRBD1 (6 bases). Germline loops: CDR1 LGHNA, CDR2 YNFKEQ. The CDR3 is 15 residues long. V was clipped by 4 bases and J by 8 bases, with 20 bases between them.

The J gene is TRBJ1-2, the V gene TRBV18; D call uncertain. V was shortened by 2 bases and J by 6 bases, with 10 bases between the two germline ends. Germline V lookup: CDR1 KGHSH, CDR2 LQKENI. The CDR3 sequence is 13 residues long. CDR3 amino acids: CASSPSASDGYTF. CDR3 in DNA: TGTGCCAGCTCACCATCGGCCAGCGATGGCTACACCTTC.

The chain uses TRBV7-2 and TRBJ2-7; TRBD2 agrees at 9 bases. The CDR3 is 15 amino acids. Germline-derived CDR1 and CDR2 are SGHTA and FQGNSA. Trimming at V came to 1 base and at J to 4 bases, leaving 5 bases not matched to a gene. The CDR3 protein is CASSLGGGRVYEQYF. The CDR3 DNA follows: TGTGCCAGCAGCTTAGGGGGCGGGAGGGTTTACGAGCAGTACTTC.

This sequence joins TRBV5-5 and TRBJ2-3, with a tentative D call TRBD2 (6 bases). The ends were cut back, 4 bases at V and 0 bases at J, with 15 bases in the middle. The germline gives CDR1 SGHKS, CDR2 YYEKEE (reference sequence). The CDR3 extends over 16 amino acids. This CDR3 is CASSPLGGASTDTQYF. CDR3 in DNA: TGTGCCAGCAGCCCCTTGGGGGGAGCTAGCACAGATACGCAGTATTTT.

The CDR3 DNA is TGCGCCAGCAGCACAGGGGGCGTAGGTGGCTACACCTTC. Translated: CASSTGGVGGYTF. This chain joins TRBV5-1 and TRBJ1-2, with 9 bases aligning to TRBD1. Germline V gene lookup returns CDR1 SGHRS and CDR2 YFSETQ. The CDR3 length is 13 residues. V shed 4 bases, J shed 7 bases, and the junction held 5 bases outside the gene matches.

The rearrangement uses TRBV3-1 (or the pseudogene TRBV3-2) and TRBJ2-1; the D gene is possibly TRBD1 (6 bases). The CDR3 has 13 residues. V dropped 4 bases and J dropped 10 bases, with 14 bases sitting between them. From germline, CDR1 is LGHDT and CDR2 YNNKEL (reference sequence). The CDR3 is CASSLLGGQEQFF. The CDR3 DNA reads as TGTGCCAGCAGCCTCCTAGGGGGTCAGGAGCAGTTCTTC.

The CDR3 region is CASSDRDQPQHF. The DNA of the CDR3 is TGTGCCAGCAGCGACAGGGATCAGCCCCAGCATTTT. The V call is TRBV6-5, the J call TRBJ1-5, with 7 bases that match TRBD1. Germline CDR1 is MNHEY and CDR2 is SVGAGI. The CDR3 consists of 12 residues. After removal of 6 bases from V and 5 bases from J, the junction contained 1 base not matched to a gene.

J is TRBJ1-2 and V is TRBV4-1; a possible D gene is TRBD1 (6 bases). Germline CDR1 is MGHRA and CDR2 is YSYEKL. The ends were cut back, 5 bases at V and 1 base at J, with 11 bases in the middle. The CDR3 is 14 residues long. CDR3 amino acids: CASSAGADNYGYTF. The CDR3 DNA is TGCGCCAGCAGCGCAGGGGCCGATAACTATGGCTACACCTTC.

As to this clone: The junction and the germline gene differ at one end; a read error may be behind it. The chain couples TRBV6-2 or TRBV6-3 to TRBJ2-5, with 7 bases identical to TRBD2. CDR1 is MNHEY and CDR2 is SVGEGT in the germline V gene. This CDR3 is 12 amino acids long. CDR3 loop: CASSDSGGSQYF. The CDR3 nucleotides read TGTGCCAGCAGTGACTCCGGGGGGAGCCAGTACTTC.

This clone is a singleton in its sample. The chain carries TRBV2 and TRBJ2-2; 8 bases are shared with TRBD2. Germline CDR1 is SNHLY and CDR2 is FYNNEI. The CDR3 covers 14 residues. J was trimmed by 6 bases and V by 7 bases; bases with no gene match: 7. The CDR3 nucleotides are TGTGCCAGCACGTCCGGGACTAGGGCCGGGGAGCTGTTTTTT. Encoded protein: CASTSGTRAGELFF. The whole variable domain, remainder taken from reference TRBV2 and TRBJ2-2, is EPEVTQTPSHQVTQMGQEVILRCVPISNHLYFYWYRQILGQKVEFLVSFYNNEISEKSEIFDDQFSVERPDGSNFTLKIRSTKLEDSAMYFCASTSGTRAGELFFGEGSRLTVL.

The chain joins TRBV19 to TRBJ2-1, with 7 nucleotides matching TRBD2. The CDR3 runs to 15 residues. The ends lost 2 bases at V and 9 bases at J; junction bases unmatched: 10. Germline values: CDR1 LNHDA, CDR2 SQIVND (reference sequence). Here the CDR3 reads CASSISLTSPLEQFF. The CDR3 nucleotides are TGTGCCAGTAGTATAAGCTTGACTAGCCCGCTTGAGCAGTTCTTC. Variable domain in full (rest from reference TRBV19 and TRBJ2-1): DGGITQSPKYLFRKEGQNVTLSCEQNLNHDAMYWYRQDPGQGLRLIYYSQIVNDFQKGDIAEGYSVSREKKESFPLTVTSAQKNPTAFYLCASSISLTSPLEQFFGPGTRLTVL.

This chain links TRBV10-1 with TRBJ2-1, with 8 bases identical to TRBD2. Unmatched junction bases numbered 6, after V lost 2 bases and J lost 6 bases. Germline V gene data show CDR1 as WNHNN and CDR2 as SYGVQD (reference sequence). The CDR3 consists of 15 residues. The CDR3 DNA reads TGCGCCAGCAGTGAGCAGGGACTAGAGTTCAATGAGCAGTTCTTC. It codes for CASSEQGLEFNEQFF.

V and J are TRBV24-1 and TRBJ1-1, with TRBD1 as a possible D gene (5 bases). Germline CDR1 is KGHDR and CDR2 is SFDVKD. Trimming removed 3 bases from V and 7 bases from J, with 11 bases in between. This CDR3 comprises 13 residues. As DNA, the CDR3 is TGTGCCACCAGTGATCAACGACAGATTGAAGCTTTCTTT. Protein sequence: CATSDQRQIEAFF.

The J gene is TRBJ2-5, the V gene TRBV11-2; TRBD2 aligns across 9 bases. The CDR3 length is 15 residues. Unmatched junction bases numbered 9, after V lost 5 bases and J lost 5 bases. In germline, CDR1 is SGHAT, CDR2 FQNNGV. CDR3 nucleotides: TGTGCCAGCAGCCGAAATAGCGGGAGTGGGGAGACCCAGTACTTC. Residues: CASSRNSGSGETQYF.